The 25 T cell receptor beta chains below were found in one sample sequenced in a study of T-cell memory formation after mild COVID-19. A single record per CDR3 protein comes from TCRdb applying MiXCR to the 5' RACE reads. The sample includes approximately 400,000 distinct CDR3 sequences, 20% to 25% seen only once; the top ten take around 9%. Sequenced: PBMCs or a T cell subset sorted from them (not recorded which). The receptors were gathered from an adult woman who had mild COVID-19 (a few samples of this study predate the infection). Cell type and time point are not known.

This clonotype has only a few counts. V is TRBV27 and J is TRBJ2-2, with D tentatively TRBD1 (6 bases). Germline V CDR1 and CDR2: MNHEY, SMNVEV (reference sequence). Trimming pared 3 bases from V and 4 bases from J, leaving 15 bases between. The CDR3 spans 16 residues. In DNA, the CDR3 is TGTGCCAGCAGTTTTCAACAGGGAGTTCGCACCGGGGAGCTGTTTTTT. This translates into CASSFQQGVRTGELFF.

There are a few counts of this clonotype. The chain recombines TRBV25-1 with TRBJ2-7; the D gene is possibly TRBD1 (6 bases). The CDR3 is 12 amino acids. V lost 5 bases and J lost 7, with 12 bases in between. CDR1 and CDR2 (germline): MGHDK, SYGVNS. The CDR3 sequence is CASSPLQGEQYF. As DNA, the CDR3 is TGTGCCAGCAGTCCCCTTCAGGGGGAGCAGTACTTC.

This clonotype was picked up a small number of times. V usage is TRBV5-6 and J usage is TRBJ2-1; a weak D match, TRBD2 (5 bases). The length of the CDR3 is 12 residues. CDR1 and CDR2 from the germline V gene are SGHDT and YYEEEE. The germline V and J ends were trimmed by 0 bases and 9 bases, with 7 bases remaining between them. CDR3 protein: CASSLGGFEQFF. In DNA, the CDR3 is TGTGCCAGCAGCTTGGGAGGGTTTGAGCAGTTCTTC.

V usage is TRBV7-2 and J usage is TRBJ1-1; no reliable D call. This CDR3 region has 20 residues. Germline V gene data show CDR1 as SGHTA and CDR2 as FQGNSA. The V and J ends lost 3 bases and 3 bases respectively, with 29 bases between them. The CDR3 reads CASSFVDNMGLQIRDTEAFF. The CDR3 bases are TGTGCCAGCAGCTTCGTAGATAATATGGGGTTACAAATCCGGGACACTGAAGCTTTCTTT.

This clonotype was counted between two and nine times. The chain joins TRBV18 to TRBJ1-2; D uncertain. The CDR3 is 13 residues long. CDR1 and CDR2 from the germline V gene are KGHSH and LQKENI. V was clipped by 0 bases and J by 4 bases, with 6 bases between them. This CDR3 is CASSPPGLYGYTF. The CDR3 DNA follows: TGTGCCAGCTCACCACCCGGCCTCTATGGCTACACCTTC.

The chain has TRBV25-1 and TRBJ2-5, with a weak D call TRBD1 (5 bases). The CDR3 extends over 15 amino acids. The V end was cut by 1 base, the J end by 2 bases, with 11 bases between. Germline V gives CDR1 MGHDK, CDR2 SYGVNS. CDR3 protein: CASSELQADQETQYF. CDR3 nucleotide sequence: TGTGCCAGCAGTGAATTACAGGCCGATCAAGAGACCCAGTACTTC.

V gene TRBV5-1 combines with J gene TRBJ2-4; TRBD2 matches at 8 bases. This CDR3 has 13 amino acids. The V gene end was trimmed by 4 bases and the J gene end by 6 bases; junction bases not matched to a gene: 3. Germline V gene data show CDR1 as SGHRS and CDR2 as YFSETQ. CDR3 amino acids: CASSAGLANIQYF. The CDR3 DNA is TGCGCCAGCAGCGCTGGACTAGCAAACATTCAGTACTTC. The whole variable domain, filled in from reference TRBV5-1 and TRBJ2-4, reads KAGVTQTPRYLIKTRGQQVTLSCSPISGHRSVSWYQQTPGQGLQFLFEYFSETQRNKGNFPGRFSGRQFSNSRSEMNVSTLELGDSALYLCASSAGLANIQYFGAGTRLSVL.

The chain employs TRBV6-5 and TRBJ2-5; D call uncertain. CDR3 length: 14 residues. Germline V gene lookup returns CDR1 MNHEY and CDR2 SVGAGI. V dropped 2 bases and J dropped 3 bases, with 10 bases sitting between them. The CDR3 region has the DNA TGTGCCAGCAGTTACATAGGGTTGGAAGAGACCCAGTACTTC. Its protein product is CASSYIGLEETQYF.

The chain joins TRBV25-1 to TRBJ2-7, with 8 bases aligning to TRBD2. CDR1 is MGHDK and CDR2 is SYGVNS in the germline V gene. The trim removed 3 bases at V and 3 bases at J, leaving 1 base unmatched. This CDR3 comprises 13 residues. CDR3 loop: CASSEGLGYEQYF. CDR3 DNA: TGTGCCAGCAGTGAGGGACTAGGCTACGAGCAGTACTTC.

This clonotype was seen a handful of times. The chain links TRBV29-1 to TRBJ2-2; 10 bases map to TRBD2. CDR3 length: 14 amino acids. The germline gives CDR1 SQVTM, CDR2 ANQGSEA. V gave up 7 bases and J gave up 4 bases; unmatched junction bases: 6. The CDR3 reads CSAGSGRTTGELFF. CDR3 coding DNA: TGCAGCGCGGGTAGCGGGAGGACCACCGGGGAGCTGTTTTTT.

This clonotype was counted a single time. V and J are TRBV9 and TRBJ2-7; D possibly corresponds to TRBD1 (5 bases). Trimming removed 7 bases from V and 4 bases from J, with 12 bases in between. CDR1 is SGDLS and CDR2 is YYNGEE in the germline V gene. The length of the CDR3 is 12 residues. The CDR3 DNA is TGTGCCAGCCAGGGATTTGGGTACGAGCAGTACTTC. It translates to CASQGFGYEQYF.

This clonotype was picked up a small number of times. The V and J genes are TRBV6-2 or TRBV6-3 and TRBJ1-5; unclear D gene. The CDR3 totals 15 residues. Trimming cost V 1 base and J 6 bases, with 13 bases left between them. CDR1 and CDR2 from the germline V gene are MNHEY and SVGEGT. The CDR3, as DNA: TGTGCCAGCAGTTACTGGGCGAGAGAGAGTCAGCCCCAGCATTTT. Residues: CASSYWARESQPQHF.

This chain connects TRBV5-6 to TRBJ1-2, with 7 nucleotides matching TRBD1. V lost 4 bases and J lost 2; bases outside the gene matches: 11. In germline, CDR1 is SGHDT, CDR2 YYEEEE. The CDR3 sequence is 16 residues long. CDR3 DNA sequence: TGTGCCAGCAGCCGTCAGAACAGGGGAAGAAACTATGGCTACACCTTC. Translated: CASSRQNRGRNYGYTF. Using reference TRBV5-6 and TRBJ1-2 for the parts outside the CDR3, the full variable domain is DAGVTQSPTHLIKTRGQQVTLRCSPKSGHDTVSWYQQALGQGPQFIFQYYEEEERQRGNFPDRFSGHQFPNYSSELNVNALLLGDSALYLCASSRQNRGRNYGYTFGSGTRLTVV.

The chain employs TRBV24-1 and TRBJ1-4; TRBD1 matches at 7 bases. The CDR3 consists of 14 residues. Trimming at V came to 3 bases and at J to 5 bases, leaving 2 bases not matched to a gene. Germline CDR1 and CDR2: KGHDR and SFDVKD. CDR3: CATSDRTGNEKLFF. For the CDR3, the DNA is TGTGCCACCAGTGATAGGACAGGCAATGAAAAACTGTTTTTT.

This clonotype was observed at least ten times. The chain employs TRBV5-1 and TRBJ2-1; D is uncertain. V shed 0 bases and J shed 3 bases, with 7 bases lying between them. CDR1 is SGHRS, CDR2 YFSETQ, per germline. The CDR3 consists of 14 residues. CDR3 loop: CASSLARIYNEQFF. The CDR3 coding sequence is TGCGCCAGCAGCTTGGCTCGGATCTACAATGAGCAGTTCTTC.

The chain uses TRBV5-1 and TRBJ1-1, with D perhaps TRBD1 (5 bases). The V gene lost 7 bases and the J gene lost 5 bases, with 21 bases spanning the gap. Germline CDR1 and CDR2: SGHRS and YFSETQ. The CDR3 runs 15 residues. The CDR3 here is CASGNGGSRGTEAFF. CDR3 bases: TGCGCCAGCGGCAATGGGGGTTCGCGGGGTACTGAAGCTTTCTTT.

This clonotype was seen repeatedly, ten times or more. The chain uses TRBV7-2 and TRBJ2-1; TRBD2 matches at 10 bases. Trimming removed 5 bases from V and 2 bases from J; junction bases left unmatched: 12. This CDR3 comprises 18 residues. The germline V gene encodes CDR1 SGHTA and CDR2 FQGNSA. CDR3 sequence reads: CASSPWVAGGYPYNEQFF. CDR3 nucleotide sequence: TGTGCCAGCAGCCCCTGGGTAGCGGGAGGTTACCCCTACAATGAGCAGTTCTTC.

The rearrangement joins TRBV29-1 to TRBJ2-7, with a tentative D call TRBD1 (6 bases). The CDR3 extends over 15 amino acids. The germline gives CDR1 SQVTM, CDR2 ANQGSEA. Between the trimmed V and J ends, which lost 7 bases and 0 bases, there was a span of 19 bases. The CDR3 here is CSAEAPGQGSYEQYF. CDR3 bases: TGCAGCGCAGAAGCACCGGGACAAGGCTCCTACGAGCAGTACTTC.

This clonotype was observed a single time. A junction end diverges from the germline sequence, so it may reflect a read error. V usage is TRBV13 and J usage is TRBJ2-7, with 8 bases lining up with TRBD2. Per the germline V gene, CDR1 is PRHDT and CDR2 is FYEKMQ (reference sequence). CDR3 length: 17 amino acids. CDR3 coding DNA: TGTGCCAGCAGCTTGGGGGTGAGCGGGAGTTACTCCCACGAGCAGTACTTC. The encoded protein is CASSLGVSGSYSHEQYF.

Only one count was recorded for this clonotype. CDR3 sequence (DNA): TGCAGTGCTAGAGTCCGGGCCTCCGGTGGCTACACCTTC. This translates into CSARVRASGGYTF. The V and J genes are TRBV20-1 and TRBJ1-2; the D is unclear. CDR3 length equals 13 residues. Germline loops: CDR1 DFQATT, CDR2 SNEGSKA (reference sequence). Trimming left V 1 base short and J 7 bases short, with 13 bases between.

This clonotype was observed a handful of times. This chain uses TRBV29-1 with TRBJ1-2, with no clear D. The germline CDR1 and CDR2 sequences are SQVTM and ANQGSEA. This CDR3 is 14 amino acids long. V was shortened by 0 bases and J by 3 bases, with 11 bases between the two germline ends. The CDR3 DNA is TGCAGCGTTGAAGAACTCTCACGCGACTATGGCTACACCTTC. It is translated as CSVEELSRDYGYTF.

This clonotype was observed a few times. The CDR3: CASSYHDTGVWVDYGYTF. The CDR3 DNA sequence: TGTGCCAGCAGCTACCATGACACAGGAGTATGGGTCGACTATGGCTACACCTTC. The rearrangement uses TRBV12-3 or TRBV12-4 and TRBJ1-2, with a tentative D call TRBD1 (5 bases). V shed 6 bases and J shed 3 bases, with 26 bases lying between them. The length of the CDR3 is 18 residues.

This clonotype was observed a few times. V usage is TRBV7-9 and J usage is TRBJ2-5; no definite D call. The ends were cut back, 6 bases at V and 3 bases at J, with 8 bases in the middle. CDR3 length: 12 residues. Germline loops: CDR1 SEHNR, CDR2 FQNEAQ (reference sequence). CDR3 DNA sequence: TGTGCCAGCAGGGTTGGGGAAGAGACCCAGTACTTC. Residues: CASRVGEETQYF.

The chain has TRBV11-3 and TRBJ2-1, with 12 bases that match TRBD1. V shed 0 bases, J shed 8 bases, and the junction held 5 bases outside the gene matches. This CDR3 has 16 amino acids. Germline assignment: CDR1 SGHNT and CDR2 YENEEA. CDR3 DNA sequence: TGTGCCAGCAGCTTAGATTCCGGGACAGGGGGCCATGAGCAGTTCTTC. It encodes CASSLDSGTGGHEQFF. Together with reference TRBV11-3 and TRBJ2-1, the CDR3 gives the full variable domain: EAGVVQSPRYKIIEKKQPVAFWCNPISGHNTLYWYLQNLGQGPELLIRYENEEAVDDSQLPKDRFSAERLKGVDSTLKIQPAELGDSAVYLCASSLDSGTGGHEQFFGPGTRLTVL.

Only a few counts were recorded for this clonotype. The V call is TRBV9, the J call TRBJ2-5, with 7 positions matching TRBD2. Germline V CDR1 and CDR2: SGDLS, YYNGEE. The length of the CDR3 is 15 residues. V was pared by 0 bases and J by 2 bases, with 4 bases of the junction left unmatched. The CDR3 DNA sequence: TGTGCCAGCAGCGTAGGAAGTAGCGGGCAAGAGACCCAGTACTTC. Encoded protein: CASSVGSSGQETQYF.